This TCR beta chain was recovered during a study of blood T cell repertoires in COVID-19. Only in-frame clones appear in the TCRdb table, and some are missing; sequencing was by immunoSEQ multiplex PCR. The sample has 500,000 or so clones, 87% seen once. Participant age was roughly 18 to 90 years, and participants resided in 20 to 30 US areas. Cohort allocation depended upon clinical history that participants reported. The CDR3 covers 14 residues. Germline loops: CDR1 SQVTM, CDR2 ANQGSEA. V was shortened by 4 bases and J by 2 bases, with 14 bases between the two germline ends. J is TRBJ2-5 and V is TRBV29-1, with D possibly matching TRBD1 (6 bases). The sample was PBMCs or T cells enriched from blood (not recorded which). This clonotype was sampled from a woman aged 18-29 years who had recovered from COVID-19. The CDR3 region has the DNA TGCAGCGTTGTAGTTTTGGGACAACAAGAGACCCAGTACTTC. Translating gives CSVVVLGQQETQYF. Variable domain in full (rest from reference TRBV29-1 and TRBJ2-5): SAVISQKPSRDICQRGTSLTIQCQVDSQVTMMFWYRQQPGQSLTLIATANQGSEATYESGFVIDKFPISRPNLTFSTLTVSNMSPEDSSIYLCSVVVLGQQETQYFGPGTRLLVL.